The 27 T cell receptor beta chains listed next were all sequenced from one sample in a study of T cell responses to AZD1222 COVID-19 vaccine. Some clones are missing from TCRdb's copy, which holds only in-frame ones; the method was immunoSEQ multiplex PCR. The profile shows about 100,000 clones, roughly 85% of them singletons. The sample here was peripheral blood, taken on day 0 of AZD1222 vaccination. These receptors all come from an adult in good health.

The chain couples TRBV4-3 to TRBJ2-2, with 7 bases that match TRBD1. The V gene end was trimmed by 0 bases and the J gene end by 2 bases; junction bases not matched to a gene: 6. The CDR3 contains 17 residues. The germline V gene has CDR1 LGHNA and CDR2 YSLEER. The CDR3 loop reads CASSQEARGPNTGELFF. CDR3 nucleotides: TGCGCCAGCAGCCAAGAGGCAAGGGGGCCTAACACCGGGGAGCTGTTTTTT.

The rearrangement uses TRBV7-9 and TRBJ1-3; possible D gene TRBD1, 6 bases. Trimming took off 6 bases at V and 0 bases at J, with 9 bases between the two ends. This CDR3 has 14 residues. Per the germline V gene, CDR1 is SEHNR and CDR2 is FQNEAQ (reference sequence). DNA of the CDR3: TGTGCCAGCAGAACAGGGAGCTCTGGAAACACCATATATTTT. It specifies CASRTGSSGNTIYF. Using reference TRBV7-9 and TRBJ1-3 for the parts outside the CDR3, the full variable domain is DTGVSQNPRHKITKRGQNVTFRCDPISEHNRLYWYRQTLGQGPEFLTYFQNEAQLEKSRLLSDRFSAERPKGSFSTLEIQRTEQGDSAMYLCASRTGSSGNTIYFGEGSWLTVV.

This sequence joins TRBV7-9 and TRBJ2-5; D possibly corresponds to TRBD2 (6 bases). Trimming left V 5 bases short and J 1 base short, with 11 bases between. CDR3 size: 14 residues. CDR1 and CDR2 from the germline V gene are SEHNR and FQNEAQ (reference sequence). The CDR3: CASSPGLSQETQYF. For the CDR3, the DNA is TGTGCCAGCAGCCCTGGACTATCCCAAGAGACCCAGTACTTC.

CDR3 bases: TGCGCCAGCAGCGTAGTGGGAGCCCCAGATACGCAGTATTTT. This encodes CASSVVGAPDTQYF. The V gene is TRBV5-1, the J gene TRBJ2-3; D possibly corresponds to TRBD2 (5 bases). The CDR3 is 14 amino acids. With 4 bases removed from V and 4 bases from J, the gap between germline ends came to 13 bases. From germline, CDR1 is SGHRS and CDR2 YFSETQ.

This chain uses TRBV4-2 with TRBJ2-4; tentatively, D is TRBD2 (6 bases). The CDR3 length is 14 residues. Germline CDR1 LGHNA, CDR2 YNFKEQ. With 4 bases removed from V and 0 bases from J, the gap between germline ends came to 7 bases. As DNA, the CDR3 is TGTGCCAGCAGCCCGGGACTAGCCAAAAACATTCAGTACTTC. This encodes CASSPGLAKNIQYF.

The CDR3 loop reads CASSVGSGRSYEQYF. The CDR3 coding sequence is TGTGCCAGCAGCGTAGGAAGCGGGAGAAGCTACGAGCAGTACTTC. The chain employs TRBV9 and TRBJ2-7, with 8 bases aligning to TRBD2. CDR3 length: 15 amino acids. J was trimmed by 3 bases and V by 0 bases; bases with no gene match: 5. CDR1 and CDR2 (germline): SGDLS, YYNGEE.

In its sample, this clone was seen a few times. The rearrangement links TRBV11-2 to TRBJ2-7, with D unresolved. There are 15 residues in the CDR3. Germline-derived CDR1 and CDR2 are SGHAT and FQNNGV. Deletions cut 0 bases from V and 4 bases from J, with 13 bases between. This chain's CDR3 is CASSLDRSATYEQYF. CDR3 nucleotides: TGTGCCAGCAGCTTAGATCGAAGCGCGACATACGAGCAGTACTTC.

In this sample, this clone turned up a few times. This rearrangement joins TRBV5-1 to TRBJ1-6; D unresolved. Germline lookup yields CDR1 SGHRS and CDR2 YFSETQ. The CDR3 loop spans 14 amino acids. The V end was cut by 4 bases, the J end by 7 bases, with 12 bases between. CDR3 in amino acids: CASSPKAGNSPLHF. CDR3 sequence (DNA): TGCGCCAGCAGCCCGAAGGCGGGGAATTCACCCCTCCACTTT.

The rearrangement joins TRBV5-5 to TRBJ2-3; D may match TRBD1 or TRBD2 (6 bases each). The CDR3 runs to 16 residues. The germline V gene has CDR1 SGHKS and CDR2 YYEKEE (reference sequence). Deletions cut 1 base from V and 1 base from J, with 13 bases between. In DNA form, the CDR3 reads TGTGCCAGCAGCTTGTCGGGGGCTGGGGGCACAGATACGCAGTATTTT. This translates into CASSLSGAGGTDTQYF.

V and J are TRBV9 and TRBJ2-3; D is perhaps TRBD2 (6 bases). Trimming pared 2 bases from V and 2 bases from J, leaving 12 bases between. This CDR3 is 15 amino acids long. Germline V lookup: CDR1 SGDLS, CDR2 YYNGEE. CDR3 bases: TGTGCCAGCAGCGTGGAGGGCCCCTCCACAGATACGCAGTATTTT. Translation: CASSVEGPSTDTQYF.

The chain uses TRBV6-2 or TRBV6-3 and TRBJ1-1; 8 bases are a match to TRBD1. Germline CDR1 reads MNHEY; CDR2 reads SVGEGT. Unmatched junction bases numbered 4, after V lost 6 bases and J lost 1 base. The CDR3 sequence is 14 residues long. The CDR3 coding sequence is TGTGCCAGCAGCCCAGGGGGCGCGAACACTGAAGCTTTCTTT. Amino acids: CASSPGGANTEAFF.

V and J are TRBV27 and TRBJ2-1, with 9 bases that match TRBD2. Germline values: CDR1 MNHEY, CDR2 SMNVEV (reference sequence). The CDR3 spans 15 residues. Losses at the gene ends were 5 bases for V and 4 bases for J; bases not matched to a gene: 6. CDR3 protein: CASSGGGGVYNEQFF. DNA for the CDR3: TGTGCCAGCAGTGGGGGCGGGGGGGTTTACAATGAGCAGTTCTTC.

This chain links TRBV18 with TRBJ2-3; D not resolved. The CDR3 loop spans 13 amino acids. V was pared by 3 bases and J by 0 bases, with 4 bases between. The germline V gene has CDR1 KGHSH and CDR2 LQKENI. This CDR3 reads CASSPSSTDTQYF. CDR3 DNA sequence: TGTGCCAGCTCACCCTCTAGCACAGATACGCAGTATTTT.

CDR3 protein: CASSPGRIGNTEAFF. The DNA of the CDR3 is TGTGCCAGCAGCCCAGGCAGGATAGGGAACACTGAAGCTTTCTTT. This rearrangement joins TRBV7-9 to TRBJ1-1; no firm D call. The CDR3 sequence is 15 residues long. Deletions cut 5 bases from V and 1 base from J, with 14 bases between. Germline CDR1 is SEHNR and CDR2 is FQNEAQ (reference sequence).

The chain has TRBV7-2 and TRBJ2-7; weak D call: TRBD2 (6 bases). The CDR3 extends over 16 amino acids. The ends were cut back, 6 bases at V and 0 bases at J, with 18 bases in the middle. Germline V lookup: CDR1 SGHTA, CDR2 FQGNSA. The CDR3 sequence is CASRQGRDSNSYEQYF. In nucleotides, the CDR3 is TGTGCCAGCAGGCAGGGCCGGGACTCAAACTCCTACGAGCAGTACTTC.

This chain uses TRBV3-1 (or the pseudogene TRBV3-2) with TRBJ1-1; D gene uncertain. CDR1 LGHDT and CDR2 YNNKEL come from the germline V gene (reference sequence). The germline V and J ends were trimmed by 1 base and 5 bases, with 14 bases remaining between them. The CDR3 totals 15 residues. In DNA, the CDR3 is TGTGCCAGCAGCCAAGGCGCGGGCGGAGGAACTGAAGCTTTCTTT. Amino acids: CASSQGAGGGTEAFF.

This rearrangement joins TRBV7-2 to TRBJ2-4; weak D call: TRBD2 (5 bases). The germline gives CDR1 SGHTA, CDR2 FQGNSA. This CDR3 has 12 amino acids. The V end was cut by 3 bases, the J end by 12 bases, with 12 bases between. The DNA of the CDR3 is TGTGCCAGCAGCTTTTCTCTACGGGATCAGTACTTC. It encodes CASSFSLRDQYF.

This rearrangement joins TRBV6-5 to TRBJ2-5, with D perhaps assigned TRBD1 or TRBD2 (5 bases each). The CDR3 is made up of 13 amino acids. Germline CDR1 MNHEY, CDR2 SVGAGI. V was pared by 1 base and J by 5 bases, with 8 bases between. CDR3 protein: CASSYWGSETQYF. The DNA of the CDR3 is TGTGCCAGCAGTTACTGGGGGTCGGAGACCCAGTACTTC.

The chain has TRBV5-1 and TRBJ2-2; no firm D call. CDR1 and CDR2 (germline): SGHRS, YFSETQ. The CDR3 spans 14 residues. Trimming left V 4 bases short and J 1 base short, with 8 bases between. CDR3 sequence (DNA): TGCGCCAGCAGCCTTCAGGTGAACACCGGGGAGCTGTTTTTT. Its translation is CASSLQVNTGELFF. Variable domain in full (rest from reference TRBV5-1 and TRBJ2-2): KAGVTQTPRYLIKTRGQQVTLSCSPISGHRSVSWYQQTPGQGLQFLFEYFSETQRNKGNFPGRFSGRQFSNSRSEMNVSTLELGDSALYLCASSLQVNTGELFFGEGSRLTVL.

The rearrangement joins TRBV10-3 to TRBJ2-7, with TRBD2 matching over 9 bases. This CDR3 spans 14 amino acids. Unmatched junction bases numbered 4, after V lost 3 bases and J lost 4 bases. CDR1 ENHRY and CDR2 SYGVKD come from the germline V gene. This CDR3 reads CAISENLAGYEQYF. The CDR3 coding sequence is TGTGCCATCAGTGAAAATCTAGCGGGGTACGAGCAGTACTTC.

This clone was counted a single time. The chain employs TRBV29-1 and TRBJ2-2; 7 nucleotides match TRBD1. Germline V gene lookup returns CDR1 SQVTM and CDR2 ANQGSEA. This CDR3 contains 12 residues. V gave up 7 bases and J gave up 3 bases; unmatched junction bases: 2. In DNA form, the CDR3 reads TGCAGCGGGGGACAGCACACCGGGGAGCTGTTTTTT. This sequence encodes CSGGQHTGELFF.

The chain carries TRBV27 and TRBJ1-1; 7 nucleotides line up with TRBD1. The CDR3 runs to 14 residues. V was clipped by 3 bases and J by 7 bases; unmatched bases: 8. The germline V gene has CDR1 MNHEY and CDR2 SMNVEV (reference sequence). CDR3 loop: CASSLGRAGGEAFF. The CDR3 DNA reads as TGTGCCAGCAGTTTGGGGCGGGCAGGGGGTGAAGCTTTCTTT.

The chain recombines TRBV19 with TRBJ1-5; the D gene is possibly TRBD1 (6 bases). CDR1 LNHDA and CDR2 SQIVND come from the germline V gene (reference sequence). This CDR3 is 15 amino acids long. Trimming pared 4 bases from V and 5 bases from J, leaving 15 bases between. CDR3 coding DNA: TGTGCCAGTAGTACCCGAACAGGGTCTTATCAGCCCCAGCATTTT. Translation: CASSTRTGSYQPQHF.

This rearrangement joins TRBV4-2 to TRBJ2-3; 9 bases map to TRBD2. J was trimmed by 5 bases and V by 4 bases; bases with no gene match: 28. Germline CDR1 is LGHNA and CDR2 is YNFKEQ. The CDR3 runs 22 residues. As DNA, the CDR3 is TGTGCCAGCAGCCCGCTAAGGGGAGGGCGGACTAGCGTGCCGCCCAGGGGAGATACGCAGTATTTT. It encodes CASSPLRGGRTSVPPRGDTQYF.

This clone has just a few counts. V and J are TRBV2 and TRBJ1-5; D is uncertain. From germline, CDR1 is SNHLY and CDR2 FYNNEI. This CDR3 spans 15 amino acids. Trimming took off 2 bases at V and 3 bases at J, with 11 bases between the two ends. CDR3 in amino acids: CASSEFRPSNQPQHF. In DNA, the CDR3 is TGTGCCAGCAGTGAATTCCGTCCTTCCAATCAGCCCCAGCATTTT.

The chain recombines TRBV5-1 with TRBJ2-1, with TRBD2 matching over 11 bases. This CDR3 is 15 amino acids long. After removal of 1 base from V and 9 bases from J, the junction contained 6 bases not matched to a gene. CDR1 and CDR2 (germline): SGHRS, YFSETQ. This CDR3 is CASSLPLAGVSEQFF. CDR3 bases: TGCGCCAGCAGCTTGCCACTAGCGGGAGTTAGTGAGCAGTTCTTC.

The chain links TRBV7-8 to TRBJ2-5; TRBD2 agrees at 8 bases. The CDR3 contains 15 residues. Germline assignment: CDR1 SGHVS and CDR2 FQNEAQ. V lost 5 bases, J lost 1 base, and 6 bases stayed unmatched. In DNA form, the CDR3 reads TGTGCCAGCAGCCGGGGGGGGACCGCCCAAGAGACCCAGTACTTC. Translation gives CASSRGGTAQETQYF.